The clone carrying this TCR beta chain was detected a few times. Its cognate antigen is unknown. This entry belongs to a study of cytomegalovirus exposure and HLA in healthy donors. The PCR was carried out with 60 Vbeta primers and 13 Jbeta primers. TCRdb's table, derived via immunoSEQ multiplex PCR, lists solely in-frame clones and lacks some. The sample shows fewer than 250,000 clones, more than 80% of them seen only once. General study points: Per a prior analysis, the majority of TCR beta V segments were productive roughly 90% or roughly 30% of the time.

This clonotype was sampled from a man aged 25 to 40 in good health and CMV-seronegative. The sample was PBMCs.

CDR3: CASSSTGMNTEAFF. The CDR3 coding sequence is TGTGCCAGCAGCTCTACGGGAATGAACACTGAAGCTTTCTTT. The chain recombines TRBV7-2 with TRBJ1-1; D not certain. V lost 4 bases and J 0 bases, leaving 9 bases between the germline ends. CDR3 size: 14 residues. CDR1 is SGHTA, CDR2 FQGNSA, per germline.